The T cell receptor (beta chain) under discussion was sequenced for a study of CD4 and CD8 cells across lung adenocarcinoma regions (dated by TCRdb to 2016 to 2018). A note on the overall study: To look at intratumor heterogeneity in the T cell receptor repertoire, the study compared tumor centers against tumor margins.

Donors were patients with localized lung adenocarcinoma, a subtype of non-small cell lung cancer. The margins of localized lung adenocarcinomas were where the samples came from. For TCR repertoire analysis, CD8+ T cells from tumor tissue were profiled apart from CD4+ T cells. Libraries were built with PCR. Sequencing used a HiSeq X Ten. The public reads were reanalyzed by TCRdb: fastp trimming at Q25, MiXCR alignment, in-frame beta chains only. CDR3 protein duplicates are merged, each entry listing the most common genes and DNA. The sample table holds nearly 9,500 distinct CDR3 sequences, of which roughly 50% were seen once. Together, the top ten hold around 48% of the sample. V lost 6 bases and J lost 7 bases, and the count of bases not matched to a germline gene is 12. CDR1 and CDR2, per the germline V gene, are SQVTM and ANQGSEA. The CDR3 starts with the cysteine, ends with the phenylalanine, and has 14 residues. CDR3 DNA is the only sequence kept; it has 42 bases, read in frame from the first base.

Details on this clonotype: This receptor's antigen is unknown. No qualities accompany the bases; no much larger clone lies one base away.

This TCR derives from a female donor with lung adenocarcinoma. The CD4 and CD8 labels of this study may be unreliable. The material sequenced was CD8+ T cells from the margin of a lung tumor. The cell subset or site label for this specimen denotes: tumor margin region. The chain is encoded by TRBV29-1 joined to TRBJ1-1, with TRBD1 matching 9 junction bases. The DNA sequence is given as TGCAGCGTACGAGACAGGGGGAGATACCGTGAAGCTTTCTTT. Translated, it reads CSVRDRGRYREAFF. Beyond the CDR3, the reference TRBV29-1 and TRBJ1-1 genes provide the residues; the full variable domain reads: SAVISQKPSRDICQRGTSLTIQCQVDSQVTMMFWYRQQPGQSLTLIATANQGSEATYESGFVIDKFPISRPNLTFSTLTVSNMSPEDSSIYLCSVRDRGRYREAFFGQGTRLTVV.